A selection of T cell receptor beta chains follows, all from one sample in a study of early T cells in non-severe SARS-CoV-2 infection. TCRdb passed the 5' RACE reads through MiXCR, listing each CDR3 protein once. The sample has tens of thousands of distinct CDR3 sequences; around an eighth are singletons. Material for sequencing was whole blood. These receptor sequences come from an adult who was a healthcare worker with PCR-confirmed SARS-CoV-2 infection or an uninfected control (not recorded which). CDR3s include the opening cysteine and the closing phenylalanine or tryptophan. The D gene is left open where the match is weak. A clone size is listed for some rows: how often the clone was seen (once, few, many), or a class if it is expanded.

j_call,v_call,d_call,clone_size,cdr3_nt,cdr3_aa
TRBJ2-3,TRBV2,NA,few,TGTGCCAGCGGGGCTAGCGTCGGAGATACGCAGTATTTT,CASGASVGDTQYF
TRBJ2-7,TRBV28,TRBD1,many,TGTGCCAGCAGACGACAGGGCTACGAGCAGTACTTC,CASRRQGYEQYF
TRBJ2-3,TRBV7-2,NA,few,TGTGCCAGCAGCTTAGGGTACACAGATACGCAGTATTTT,CASSLGYTDTQYF
TRBJ2-5,TRBV14,TRBD1,few,TGTGCCAGCAGCCGTGGGACAGCCCAAGAGACCCAGTACTTC,CASSRGTAQETQYF
TRBJ2-2,TRBV5-1,NA,NA,TGCGCCAGCAGCTTTACTAGCCCCCAGAACACCGGGGAGCTGTTTTTT,CASSFTSPQNTGELFF
TRBJ2-7,TRBV29-1,NA,many,TGCAGCGTTGTCTTGGTGGGTAGTCGGTCCTCCTACGAGCAGTACTTC,CSVVLVGSRSSYEQYF
TRBJ2-1,TRBV12-3/TRBV12-4,TRBD1,many,TGTGCCAGCCGCCGGACAGGGAGGCAATACAATGAGCAGTTCTTC,CASRRTGRQYNEQFF
TRBJ2-7,TRBV20-1,NA,few,TGCAGTGCTAGAGCGGACTCCTACTACGAGCAGTACTTC,CSARADSYYEQYF
TRBJ2-3,TRBV5-1,NA,NA,TGCGCCAGCAGCCCCTCTAGTGGGACGGACTATACAGATACGCAGTATTTT,CASSPSSGTDYTDTQYF
TRBJ1-2,TRBV6-1,NA,many,TGTGCCAGCAGTGAATATGGCTACACCTTC,CASSEYGYTF
TRBJ2-1,TRBV28,NA,many,TGTGCCAGCAGTTTTTTGGGGCGTGAGCAGTTCTTC,CASSFLGREQFF
TRBJ1-1,TRBV6-1,NA,NA,TGTGCCAGCAGTGAAGCGATCGGAGGTGAAGCTTTCTTT,CASSEAIGGEAFF
TRBJ2-6,TRBV28,NA,NA,TGTGCCAGCAGTTTGCTGGGGCCAGGGGCCAACGTCCTGACTTTC,CASSLLGPGANVLTF
TRBJ2-2,TRBV5-1,TRBD2,NA,TGCGCCAGCAGCCGGGGGGAAATCTGGGAGCTGTTTTTT,CASSRGEIWELFF
TRBJ2-1,TRBV7-9,TRBD2,many,TGTGCCAGCAGCCACAGACTAGCGGGAGTAAATGAGCAGTTCTTC,CASSHRLAGVNEQFF
TRBJ2-5,TRBV29-1,TRBD2,many,TGCAGCGACAGGACTAGCGGGAGTGAGACCCAGTACTTC,CSDRTSGSETQYF
TRBJ2-3,TRBV5-1,TRBD1,many,TGCGCCAGCAGCCCAACAGGGGGGACGAACACAGATACGCAGTATTTT,CASSPTGGTNTDTQYF
TRBJ2-1,TRBV12-3/TRBV12-4,TRBD2,many,TGTGCCAGCATTCCCTCCCGCGGGGGGTTGAGCGGCTACAATGAGCAGTTCTTC,CASIPSRGGLSGYNEQFF
TRBJ2-1,TRBV29-1,TRBD1,NA,TGCAGCGAGCTGACAGGGTACTATGAGCAGTTCTTC,CSELTGYYEQFF
TRBJ2-3,TRBV10-1,NA,few,TGCGCCAGCAATATCACAGATACGCAGTATTTT,CASNITDTQYF
TRBJ2-4,TRBV5-1,NA,NA,TGCGCCAGCAGCCTCGCCGGGACTCGGGGAGGAAACATTCAGTACTTC,CASSLAGTRGGNIQYF
TRBJ2-5,TRBV5-1,NA,few,TGCGCCAGCAGCGATGGGGCAGGGACAGAGACCCAGTACTTC,CASSDGAGTETQYF
TRBJ2-3,TRBV24-1,NA,medium-sized,TGTGCCACCAGTGATTTGACCGGGAGTAGTAATACGCAGTATTTT,CATSDLTGSSNTQYF
TRBJ1-6,TRBV9,NA,NA,TGTGCCAGCAGCGTGAGTCCCGGGGATTCACCCCTCCACTTT,CASSVSPGDSPLHF
TRBJ2-1,TRBV12-3/TRBV12-4,NA,NA,TGTGCCAGCAGCCCCGGGGGAGTCGAGCAGTTCTTC,CASSPGGVEQFF
TRBJ2-7,TRBV6-1,TRBD1,NA,TGTGCCAGCATCGGGACAGCCTGGGCTGACGAGCAGTACTTC,CASIGTAWADEQYF
TRBJ2-1,TRBV29-1,TRBD2,few,TGCAGCGTCGTCCCCTTCGGGACTAGCGGGAGGAATGAGCAGTTCTTC,CSVVPFGTSGRNEQFF
TRBJ1-1,TRBV9,NA,NA,TGTGCCAGCAGCGTAAACCGGAACACTGAAGCTTTCTTT,CASSVNRNTEAFF
TRBJ2-7,TRBV27,TRBD1,NA,TGTGCCAGCAGTCCTACAGGGGTGTACGAGCAGTACTTC,CASSPTGVYEQYF
TRBJ2-3,TRBV5-5,NA,few,TGTGCCAGCAGCTTCAGCACAGATACGCAGTATTTT,CASSFSTDTQYF
TRBJ1-1,TRBV20-1,NA,NA,TGCAGTCCTTTTCAGGGTCTCACTGAAGCTTTCTTT,CSPFQGLTEAFF
TRBJ1-1,TRBV5-1,TRBD1,few,TGCGCCAGCACAGCACAGGGGGCTAAGAACACTGAAGCTTTCTTT,CASTAQGAKNTEAFF
TRBJ2-5,TRBV14,TRBD2,many,TGTGCCAGCAGCCACCACACCCACCAGCGGGAGGGCCGGGAGACCCAGTACTTC,CASSHHTHQREGRETQYF
TRBJ2-2,TRBV28,NA,many,TGTGCCAGCAGTCCTCCCTACCGGGAGCTGTTTTTT,CASSPPYRELFF
TRBJ2-3,TRBV5-1,NA,NA,TGCGCCAGCAGCTCGGAGGGCTCAGATACGCAGTATTTT,CASSSEGSDTQYF